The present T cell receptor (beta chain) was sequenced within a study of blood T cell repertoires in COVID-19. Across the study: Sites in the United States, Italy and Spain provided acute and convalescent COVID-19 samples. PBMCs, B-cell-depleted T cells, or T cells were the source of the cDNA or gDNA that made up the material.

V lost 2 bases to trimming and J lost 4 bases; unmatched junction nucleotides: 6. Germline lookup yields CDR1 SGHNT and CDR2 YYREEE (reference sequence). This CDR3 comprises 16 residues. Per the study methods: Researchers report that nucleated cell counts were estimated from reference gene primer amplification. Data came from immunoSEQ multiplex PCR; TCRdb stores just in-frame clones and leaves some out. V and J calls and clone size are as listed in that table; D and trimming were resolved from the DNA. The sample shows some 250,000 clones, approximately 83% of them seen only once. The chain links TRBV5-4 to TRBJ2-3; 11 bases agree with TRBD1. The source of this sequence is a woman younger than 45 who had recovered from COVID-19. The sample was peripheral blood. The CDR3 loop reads CASSFIMGQGADTQYF. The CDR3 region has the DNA TGTGCCAGCAGCTTTATTATGGGACAGGGGGCAGATACGCAGTATTTT. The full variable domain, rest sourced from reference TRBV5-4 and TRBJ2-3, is ETGVTQSPTHLIKTRGQQVTLRCSSQSGHNTVSWYQQALGQGPQFIFQYYREEENGRGNFPPRFSGLQFPNYSSELNVNALELDDSALYLCASSFIMGQGADTQYFGPGTRLTVL.